What follows describes a single T cell receptor (beta chain). Its antigen is currently not known. One base away there is no much larger clone; base qualities are not given. The germline V gene (reference sequence) gives CDR1 as LNHDA and CDR2 as SQIVND. The CDR3 sequence holds 13 residues, the cysteine and phenylalanine included. This entry keeps only the CDR3 DNA: 39 bases, framed from base 1. The V end loses 9 bases and the J end loses 6 bases, and a stretch of 15 bases separates them. Explained via the paper, the time point label denotes: baseline before first vaccination. The vaccinee samples were drawn from two UK trials, COV001 and COV002, one of which was a single-blind randomized controlled phase 2/3 trial testing AZD1222 (ChAdOx1 nCoV-19) in healthy adults. For TCRbeta chain sequencing, PBMC samples from trial participants were taken at day 0 and at day 28 after the second dose. The CDR3 regions of human TCRbeta chains were analyzed by immunosequencing. In the source study's methods: TCRs in the repertoires were compared against a reference library of SARS-CoV-2-specific TCRs that had been generated with the MIRA antigen-specificity platform. Breadth meant the fraction of unique TCRs that were SARS-CoV-2-associated, whereas depth meant the fraction of total T cells that were SARS-CoV-2-associated. Using the MIRA data, each spike-specific TCR was assigned both to the spike region to which the TCR was reactive and to a CD4 or CD8 class. Log10-transformed breadth and depth values were compared by one-way ANOVA with Sidak's multiple comparisons tests. TCRdb retrieved this table from immuneACCESS and kept in-frame rearrangements only. Not all clones are present; in checked studies, unresolved V genes account for under half, and no reason is known for the remainder. D and trimming were read from the DNA, whereas the V and J calls and clone size are those reported in that table. In all, the sample holds tens of thousands of clones, and 70% to 85% of those were seen once. The ten largest clones take up roughly 21% of the sample.

This sample is part of a study of T cell responses to AZD1222 COVID-19 vaccine (dated by TCRdb to the early 2020s). General notes on the study: AZD1222 recipients given second doses at about 4 weeks or at about 12 weeks were pooled, since spike-specific TCR depth and breadth were not found to differ between the two schedules. TCR sequencing was performed for roughly 250 trial participants, of whom about 200 were given two doses of AZD1222 and around 26 were given two doses of MenACWY control vaccine. Trial participants were enrolled into age subgroups of 18-55, 56-69 and 70-plus years, which contained about 150, 27 and 61 TCR-sequenced participants, respectively.

Study-level results and caveats: Participants were mostly white British and included more females than males, and it was suggested by the authors that clonal diversity may have been underestimated. The 56-69-year group was small, and its depth increase did not reach significance, likely because of low power. Conclusions about previously exposed vaccinees are limited because only five or six AZD1222 recipients were SARS-CoV-2 seropositive at baseline. Because no day 14 peak-response samples were available, the repertoires could be characterized only after the peak T cell response. Reportedly, almost half of the unique spike-specific TCRs recognized epitopes lying outside the regions that are mutated in the B.1.351 and B.1.1.7 variants. CD4 TCRs associated with the vaccine covered the entire spike protein, and the dominant responses were in regions 160-218 and 743-854. After two AZD1222 doses, both the breadth and the depth of spike-specific TCRs were significantly higher than at day 0 and than in MenACWY recipients.

The TCR was taken from an adult in good health. The V gene is TRBV19 and the J gene is TRBJ2-1, with a weak D call of TRBD2 (5 bases match). Sequencing used peripheral blood, obtained on day 0 of AZD1222 vaccination. The CDR3 region has the sequence CASGTSIINEQFF. The DNA is as follows: TGTGCCAGCGGAACTAGTATTATCAATGAGCAGTTCTTC.